The source of this T cell receptor (beta chain) is a study of blood T cells in healthy people across ages (dated by TCRdb to the mid-2010s). About the investigation overall: In model experiments, roughly one uniquely barcoded TCR beta cDNA molecule per two T cells was captured by template switching. Age-related changes in TCR beta repertoire diversity were measured in the study by deep sequencing normalized with unique cDNA molecular identifiers. Donors were grouped into four age groups: young (average 16 years), middle-aged (39), aged (about 59) and long-lived (over 80). To avoid experimental bias, donors of different ages were distributed randomly across sequencing lanes. Using the same blood draw, the study looked at two additional independent replicas of 1 million unique cDNA reads for two donors, one aged 18 to 30 and the other aged 80 or older. Results and caveats for the whole study, not just this receptor: Because profiling used bulk unsorted PBMCs, naive and antigen-experienced compartments could not be compared conclusively. Observed TCR beta diversity per million T cells fell roughly linearly with age, and a significant reduction was already apparent by age approximately 40. Compared with the aged group, the long-lived group had more naive CD4+ T cells, fewer expanded clones and increased TCR diversity, a pattern suggesting age selection. Total diversity estimates from one million sequenced T cells were considered lower bounds and underestimates. The CMV infection status of donors was not known, potentially confounding age-related changes in expanded clonotypes. Observed TCR beta diversity correlated strongly with the percentage of naive T cells measured by flow cytometry.

Donors were under 40 systemically healthy Caucasian individuals from Russia aged roughly 6 to 95 years. Ten milliliters of peripheral blood were drawn from each donor into EDTA-treated Vacutainer tubes. Ficoll-Paque density-gradient centrifugation was used to isolate PBMCs, with at least 6 million per sample. Trizol reagent was used to extract total RNA from PBMCs, with at least 6 micrograms per sample. For every donor, flow cytometry on a PBMC aliquot measured the percentage of naive CD45RAhigh/CD27high T cells. Library generation was performed with 5' RACE. For sequencing, an Illumina HiSeq 2500 was employed. The second PCR ran for roughly 7 to 11 cycles and used a J-beta primer mix along with a sample-barcoded 5' primer. A unique molecular identifier was introduced onto each TCR beta cDNA molecule by a template-switch 5' adaptor carrying 12 random nucleotides. At least 2.5 million CDR3-containing paired-end reads were obtained from each sample. First-strand cDNA synthesis was performed from all RNA using the Mint cDNA synthesis kit, with priming by a TRBC-specific oligonucleotide. After uracil-DNA glycosylase treatment, a first 18-cycle PCR used universal primers M1SS and BC2_uni_R on all cDNA. The authors' pipeline ran thus. For normalization, 1 million high-quality reads were randomly selected from each sample, with every read carrying a distinct molecular identifier. Reads with shared molecular identifiers were discarded instead of being binned into consensus sequences. CDR3 identification, clonotype clustering and error correction used MiTCR with a Q25 quality threshold and the strictest error-elimination algorithm. Lower-bound total TCR beta diversity was estimated with a nonparametric unseen species model using Euler transformation. TCRdb handled the public reads itself, with Q25 trimming in fastp and clone calling in MiXCR, and kept productive beta chains. Identical CDR3 protein sequences are pooled into one entry, listed with their most common genes and DNA. V and J calls and clone size were set by TCRdb, not the authors. A total of 1.5 million to 2 million distinct CDR3 sequences appear in this sample, approximately 28% of them only once. Together, the top ten hold 7.7% of the sample.

The germline V gene sets CDR1 to MNHEY and CDR2 to SVGAGI. The cysteine opens and the phenylalanine closes a CDR3 of 15 amino acids. Only the CDR3 part of the read is kept: 45 bases, read in frame from the first base. The germline V end is reduced by 0 bases and the J end by 9 bases; junction bases left unmatched: 5. As concerns this clonotype: Its antigen remains undetermined. No quality values exist for individual bases; no much larger clone is one base distant.

Sequenced material: blood. This receptor was obtained from a woman aged 25 to 45 in good health. The chain is encoded by TRBV6-5 joined to TRBJ1-6, with TRBD1 matching 7 junction bases. At the DNA level, the sequence is TGTGCCAGCAGTTACTCGCGACAGGGTGGTTCACCCCTCCACTTT. Translated, this gives CASSYSRQGGSPLHF.